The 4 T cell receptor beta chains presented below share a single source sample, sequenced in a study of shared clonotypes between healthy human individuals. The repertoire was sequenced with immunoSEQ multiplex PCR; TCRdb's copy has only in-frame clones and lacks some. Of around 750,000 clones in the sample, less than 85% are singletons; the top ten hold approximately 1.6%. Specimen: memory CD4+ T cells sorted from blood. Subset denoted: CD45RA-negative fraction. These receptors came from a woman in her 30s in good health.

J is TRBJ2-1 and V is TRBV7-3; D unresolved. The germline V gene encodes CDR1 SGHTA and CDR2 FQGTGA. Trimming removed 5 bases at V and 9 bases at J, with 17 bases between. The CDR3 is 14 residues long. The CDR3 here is CASSRLVTSSEQFF. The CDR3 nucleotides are TGTGCCAGCAGCCGATTAGTTACCAGTAGTGAGCAGTTCTTC. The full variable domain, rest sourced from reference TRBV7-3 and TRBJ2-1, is GAGVSQTPSNKVTEKGKYVELRCDPISGHTALYWYRQSLGQGPEFLIYFQGTGAADDSGLPNDRFFAVRPEGSVSTLKIQRTERGDSAVYLCASSRLVTSSEQFFGPGTRLTVL.

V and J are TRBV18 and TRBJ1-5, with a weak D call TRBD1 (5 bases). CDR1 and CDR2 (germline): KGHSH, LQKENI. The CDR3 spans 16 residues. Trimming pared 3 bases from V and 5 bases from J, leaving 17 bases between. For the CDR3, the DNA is TGTGCCAGCTCACCCATGGGACTCCTAGAACATCAGCCCCAGCATTTT. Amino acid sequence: CASSPMGLLEHQPQHF.

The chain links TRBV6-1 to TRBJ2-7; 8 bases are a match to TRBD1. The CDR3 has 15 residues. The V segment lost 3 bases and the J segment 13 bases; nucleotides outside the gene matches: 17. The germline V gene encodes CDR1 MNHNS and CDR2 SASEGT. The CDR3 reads CASSEQDLGQAPAYF. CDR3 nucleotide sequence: TGTGCCAGCAGTGAGCAGGATCTGGGACAGGCGCCGGCATACTTC.

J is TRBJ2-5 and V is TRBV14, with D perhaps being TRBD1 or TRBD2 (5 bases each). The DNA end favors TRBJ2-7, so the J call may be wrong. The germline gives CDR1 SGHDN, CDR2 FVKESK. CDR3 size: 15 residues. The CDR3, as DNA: TGTGCCAGCAGCCAAGGAGGGGTTGGTGGCTACGAGCAGTACTTC. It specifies CASSQGGVGGYEQYF.